These 21 T cell receptor beta chains were sequenced from one sample in a study of CD8 T cells in ankylosing spondylitis. TCRdb ran MiXCR on the 5' RACE reads and lists one entry per CDR3 protein. The top ten clones hold 0.61% of a sample with a few hundred thousand distinct CDR3 sequences, about 24% of them seen once. Sequenced material: blood, either unsorted or a sorted T cell fraction (not recorded which). These receptors all come from a male donor with ankylosing spondylitis or in good health (not recorded which).

This chain links TRBV3-1 with TRBJ1-2; 12 bases map to TRBD1. The CDR3 is 16 residues long. CDR1 is LGHDT, CDR2 YNNKEL, per germline (reference sequence). V lost 5 bases to trimming and J lost 5 bases; unmatched junction nucleotides: 9. The CDR3 DNA reads as TGTGCCAGCAGCGCCCTGAGGGGACAGGGGGCGTATGGCTACACCTTC. This encodes CASSALRGQGAYGYTF. Looking up the rest from reference TRBV3-1 and TRBJ1-2 gives the full variable domain: DTAVSQTPKYLVTQMGNDKSIKCEQNLGHDTMYWYKQDSKKFLKIMFSYNNKELIINETVPNRFSPKSPDKAHLNLHINSLELGDSAVYFCASSALRGQGAYGYTFGSGTRLTVV.

The V and J genes are TRBV5-1 and TRBJ2-7; D is perhaps TRBD1 (5 bases). The germline gives CDR1 SGHRS, CDR2 YFSETQ. This CDR3 is built from 14 residues. Trimming shortened V by 4 bases and J by 2 bases, and 13 bases separated the two germline ends. The CDR3 here is CASSPTRTTYEQYF. CDR3 sequence (DNA): TGCGCCAGCAGCCCAACCAGGACAACCTACGAGCAGTACTTC.

The table lists this clonotype with many counts. The chain is built from TRBV2 and TRBJ2-1; D gene uncertain. The CDR3 loop spans 13 amino acids. CDR1 and CDR2 (germline): SNHLY, FYNNEI. V shed 5 bases and J shed 0 bases, with 5 bases lying between them. CDR3 DNA sequence: TGTGCCAGCAGTCCGAGCTCCTACAATGAGCAGTTCTTC. As protein: CASSPSSYNEQFF.

In this sample, this clonotype turned up a few times. This chain connects TRBV3-1 to TRBJ2-3; TRBD2 might be the D (5 bases). CDR3 length equals 16 residues. V shed 5 bases and J shed 1 base, with 16 bases lying between them. Germline V lookup: CDR1 LGHDT, CDR2 YNNKEL (reference sequence). This chain's CDR3 is CASSEYRGQGTDTQYF. CDR3 DNA sequence: TGTGCCAGCAGCGAGTATCGGGGTCAGGGCACAGATACGCAGTATTTT.

This clonotype was detected many times. This rearrangement joins TRBV9 to TRBJ2-5; weak D call: TRBD2 (7 bases). CDR3 length: 16 residues. V dropped 3 bases and J dropped 4 bases, with 19 bases sitting between them. Per the germline V gene, CDR1 is SGDLS and CDR2 is YYNGEE. The chain's CDR3 is CASSDEGGPEGETQYF. In DNA form, the CDR3 reads TGTGCCAGCAGCGACGAGGGGGGGCCGGAGGGAGAGACCCAGTACTTC.

This clonotype was detected once. A single base separates this from a much larger clone, so it may be a read error. The rearrangement joins TRBV20-1 to TRBJ2-3; tentatively, D is TRBD1 or TRBD2 (6 bases each). Germline CDR1 is DFQATT and CDR2 is SNEGSKA (reference sequence). CDR3 length equals 13 residues. CDR3 in DNA: TGCAGTGTGAGAGGGGGGCGGACAGATGCGCAGTATTTT. It codes for CSVRGGRTDAQYF.

This chain links TRBV7-2 with TRBJ1-6, with no clear D. Looked up from germline, CDR1 is SGHTA and CDR2 is FQGNSA. The length of the CDR3 is 15 residues. V was shortened by 5 bases and J by 6 bases, with 14 bases between the two germline ends. The DNA for the CDR3 is TGTGCCAGCAGCCGATCGGTCCGGGCTAATTCACCCCTCCACTTT. Translation gives CASSRSVRANSPLHF. Looking up the rest from reference TRBV7-2 and TRBJ1-6 gives the full variable domain: GAGVSQSPSNKVTEKGKDVELRCDPISGHTALYWYRQSLGQGLEFLIYFQGNSAPDKSGLPSDRFSAERTGGSVSTLTIQRTQQEDSAVYLCASSRSVRANSPLHFGNGTRLTVT.

The rearrangement joins TRBV20-1 to TRBJ2-1; 9 bases agree with TRBD2. Unmatched junction bases numbered 10, after V lost 6 bases and J lost 7 bases. CDR3 size: 14 residues. CDR1 DFQATT and CDR2 SNEGSKA come from the germline V gene (reference sequence). This chain's CDR3 is CSALGLALANEQFF. The CDR3, as DNA: TGCAGTGCCCTAGGACTAGCGCTGGCGAATGAGCAGTTCTTC.

The rearrangement links TRBV29-1 to TRBJ2-3; the D is unclear. Germline values: CDR1 SQVTM, CDR2 ANQGSEA. V was trimmed by 4 bases and J by 1 base, leaving 9 bases between them. The CDR3 extends over 13 amino acids. CDR3 amino acids: CSVVGSRTDTQYF. CDR3 sequence (DNA): TGCAGCGTTGTTGGCAGCCGCACAGATACGCAGTATTTT.

This clonotype occurred many times. The V and J genes are TRBV20-1 and TRBJ2-7; 7 nucleotides line up with TRBD1. V dropped 6 bases and J dropped 1; count of bases not matched to a gene: 9. Germline CDR1 DFQATT, CDR2 SNEGSKA (reference sequence). The CDR3 totals 14 residues. CDR3 sequence reads: CSASPRTGSYEQYF. The CDR3 nucleotides read TGCAGTGCGTCCCCCCGGACAGGATCCTACGAGCAGTACTTC.

V usage is TRBV24-1 and J usage is TRBJ2-3; either TRBD1 or TRBD2 may fit D (5 bases each). The V end was cut by 11 bases, the J end by 2 bases, with 19 bases between. This CDR3 has 15 residues. The germline V gene has CDR1 KGHDR and CDR2 SFDVKD. The chain's CDR3 is CAISPGRQTTDTQYF. In DNA, the CDR3 is TGTGCCATCTCTCCGGGACGCCAGACCACAGATACGCAGTATTTT.

This clonotype has just a few counts. The chain uses TRBV12-3 or TRBV12-4 and TRBJ2-7; D is perhaps TRBD2 (6 bases). The CDR3 has 12 amino acids. V gave up 5 bases and J gave up 11 bases, with 16 bases separating them. The CDR3 sequence is CASSPGVAEKYF. DNA for the CDR3: TGTGCCAGCAGTCCAGGTGTAGCGGAGAAGTACTTC.

The chain combines TRBV15 with TRBJ2-3; unclear D gene. The ends were cut back, 0 bases at V and 4 bases at J, with 11 bases in the middle. Germline CDR1 is LNHNV and CDR2 is YYDKDF (reference sequence). The CDR3 runs 15 residues. In DNA form, the CDR3 reads TGTGCCACCAGCAGAGATCCGGACCCTCCAGATACGCAGTATTTT. Its translation: CATSRDPDPPDTQYF.

There are many counts of this clonotype. The chain combines TRBV20-1 with TRBJ2-2; D is perhaps TRBD1 or TRBD2 (5 bases each). Germline assignment: CDR1 DFQATT and CDR2 SNEGSKA (reference sequence). The CDR3 has 13 residues. CDR3 residues: CSVPGRDTGELFF. CDR3 in DNA: TGCAGCGTCCCGGGACGAGACACCGGGGAGCTGTTTTTT.

This clonotype was observed many times. The gene calls are TRBV15 and TRBJ1-1; tentative D call: TRBD1 (6 bases). CDR1 and CDR2 (germline): LNHNV, YYDKDF (reference sequence). Trimming took 2 bases from V and 5 from J, leaving 15 bases between them. CDR3 length equals 15 residues. This chain's CDR3 is CATSRPTGGGTEAFF. The CDR3 DNA reads TGTGCCACCAGCAGACCGACAGGAGGGGGAACTGAAGCTTTCTTT. Supplemented by reference TRBV15 and TRBJ1-1, the full variable domain reads DAMVIQNPRYQVTQFGKPVTLSCSQTLNHNVMYWYQQKSSQAPKLLFHYYDKDFNNEADTPDNFQSRRPNTSFCFLDIRSPGLGDTAMYLCATSRPTGGGTEAFFGQGTRLTVV.

This clonotype was seen more than once but under ten times. This chain uses TRBV29-1 with TRBJ2-1; D is unresolved. Germline CDR1 SQVTM, CDR2 ANQGSEA. Between the trimmed V and J ends, which lost 4 bases and 4 bases, there was a span of 5 bases. CDR3 size: 11 residues. For the CDR3, the DNA is TGCAGCGTTGCGGTTTACAATGAGCAGTTCTTC. This gives the protein CSVAVYNEQFF.

This clonotype was counted a few times. The chain couples TRBV20-1 to TRBJ2-5; D gene uncertain. The germline V gene encodes CDR1 DFQATT and CDR2 SNEGSKA (reference sequence). The CDR3 runs 13 residues. The V gene lost 4 bases and the J gene lost 2 bases, with 11 bases spanning the gap. The CDR3 DNA reads TGCAGTGCTATTTTTGGTCCTCAAGAGACCCAGTACTTC. Translated, it gives CSAIFGPQETQYF.

Worth noting for this clonotype: This may arise from a read error, as a much more abundant clone is one base away. This chain joins TRBV15 and TRBJ2-7; the D gene is possibly TRBD2 (6 bases). CDR3 size: 14 residues. Germline CDR1 is LNHNV and CDR2 is YYDKDF (reference sequence). Written as DNA, the CDR3 is TGTGCCAACAGCTGGGGGAGGTTTTCCTACGAGCAGTACTTC. Its protein product is CANSWGRFSYEQYF.

This clonotype was picked up many times. This sequence joins TRBV9 and TRBJ2-7; tentative D call: TRBD1 (5 bases). V lost 2 bases and J lost 2, with 11 bases in between. Germline values: CDR1 SGDLS, CDR2 YYNGEE. This CDR3 is built from 14 residues. Here the CDR3 DNA reads TGTGCCAGCAGCGTCGACAGTCTTACCTACGAGCAGTACTTC. The encoded protein is CASSVDSLTYEQYF.

This clonotype was counted ten times or more. The rearrangement uses TRBV9 and TRBJ2-3; unclear D gene. V gave up 3 bases and J gave up 2 bases, with 1 base separating them. In germline, CDR1 is SGDLS, CDR2 YYNGEE. The CDR3 is made up of 11 amino acids. CDR3 sequence reads: CASSATDTQYF. The DNA for the CDR3 is TGTGCCAGCAGCGCCACAGATACGCAGTATTTT.

This clonotype came up many times. The chain has TRBV20-1 and TRBJ2-5; 11 bases align to TRBD2. Germline CDR1 DFQATT, CDR2 SNEGSKA (reference sequence). V lost 5 bases, J lost 5 bases, and 10 bases stayed unmatched. This CDR3 has 15 residues. The CDR3 spells CSAAPLAGGWETQYF. In nucleotides, the CDR3 is TGCAGTGCTGCACCTCTAGCGGGGGGTTGGGAGACCCAGTACTTC.